The rows below give T cell receptor beta chains drawn from one sample of a study of technical replicates of blood from several donors. Assay used: immunoSEQ multiplex PCR; TCRdb lists only in-frame clones, some missing. The sample yields 70,000 to 85,000 clones, 90% to 95% seen once. Sequencing used T cells isolated from PBMCs. Source of these receptors: a human donor in good health. Each CDR3 is given with its conserved first and last residue. D genes are given only for firm matches. Some rows have no size entry. The others give once, few or many, or a class for an expanded clone.

CDR3 DNA: TGCGCCAGCAGCCACGTTTCCCGGGGAACGGTTGGCACTGAAGCTTTCTTT; CDR3 protein: CASSHVSRGTVGTEAFF; D gene: -; J gene: TRBJ1-1; clone size: -; V gene: TRBV4-1
CDR3 DNA: TGTGCCAGCAGTTCACGCAGGGGGGTAGGAGAAAAACTGTTTTTT; CDR3 protein: CASSSRRGVGEKLFF; D gene: TRBD1; J gene: TRBJ1-4; clone size: -; V gene: TRBV28
CDR3 DNA: TGTGCCAGCAGCTTGGGGGCTAGCGGGAGAGGAAGAACGGAGACCCAGTACTTC; CDR3 protein: CASSLGASGRGRTETQYF; D gene: TRBD2; J gene: TRBJ2-5; clone size: -; V gene: TRBV5-4
CDR3 DNA: TGCGCCAGCAGTTTAACAGGAGACGAGCAGTACTTC; CDR3 protein: CASSLTGDEQYF; D gene: -; J gene: TRBJ2-7; clone size: few; V gene: TRBV5-1
CDR3 DNA: TGTGCCAGCAGCTTGTCAGGTCGCTTCTATGGCTACACCTTC; CDR3 protein: CASSLSGRFYGYTF; D gene: -; J gene: TRBJ1-2; clone size: -; V gene: TRBV5-6
CDR3 DNA: TGTGCCAGCAGCCCCTGGGCCAAGGAAGAGACCCAGTACTTC; CDR3 protein: CASSPWAKEETQYF; D gene: -; J gene: TRBJ2-5; clone size: -; V gene: TRBV11-2
CDR3 DNA: TGTGCCAGCAGTTCCCCAACCGGACAGGGGGCTGGCTACACCTTC; CDR3 protein: CASSSPTGQGAGYTF; D gene: TRBD1; J gene: TRBJ1-2; clone size: -; V gene: TRBV28
CDR3 DNA: TGTGCCAGCAGTTACTCGAGGCGTAATACCTACGAGCAGTACTTC; CDR3 protein: CASSYSRRNTYEQYF; D gene: -; J gene: TRBJ2-7; clone size: once; V gene: TRBV6-5
CDR3 DNA: TGCGCCAGCAGCCAGGACTCGACAGGGGGATATTACGAGCAGTACTTC; CDR3 protein: CASSQDSTGGYYEQYF; D gene: TRBD1; J gene: TRBJ2-7; clone size: -; V gene: TRBV4-1
CDR3 DNA: TGTGCCAGCAGCACCGGGACAGGAAAATACGAGCAGTACTTC; CDR3 protein: CASSTGTGKYEQYF; D gene: TRBD1; J gene: TRBJ2-7; clone size: -; V gene: TRBV2
CDR3 DNA: TGCAGCGTTGAAGATCTACCCTCTGAAGCTTTCTTT; CDR3 protein: CSVEDLPSEAFF; D gene: -; J gene: TRBJ1-1; clone size: -; V gene: TRBV29-1
CDR3 DNA: TGCAGCGCTCAGGGATTCTCTGGAAACACCATATATTTT; CDR3 protein: CSAQGFSGNTIYF; D gene: -; J gene: TRBJ1-3; clone size: -; V gene: TRBV29-1
CDR3 DNA: TGCGCCAGCAGCTTGGAGGTTGCGGGGTACAATGAGCAGTTCTTC; CDR3 protein: CASSLEVAGYNEQFF; D gene: -; J gene: TRBJ2-1; clone size: -; V gene: TRBV5-1
CDR3 DNA: TGTGCCAGCAGCTTAGTGATGAGGCCCGGGGGTTTCGACGAGCAGTACTTC; CDR3 protein: CASSLVMRPGGFDEQYF; D gene: -; J gene: TRBJ2-7; clone size: -; V gene: TRBV7-2
CDR3 DNA: TGTGCCAGCAGCCTAACGGGACAGGGGCTTAATCAGCCCCAGCATTTT; CDR3 protein: CASSLTGQGLNQPQHF; D gene: TRBD1; J gene: TRBJ1-5; clone size: -; V gene: TRBV7-9
CDR3 DNA: TGTGCCAGCAGCCCCGGGTCGGGGTTCGAGCAGTACTTC; CDR3 protein: CASSPGSGFEQYF; D gene: -; J gene: TRBJ2-7; clone size: -; V gene: TRBV14